The rows below give T cell receptor beta chains drawn from one sample of a study of shared clonotypes between healthy human individuals. Sequenced by immunoSEQ multiplex PCR; TCRdb stores in-frame clones only, minus some. The data show over a million clones, roughly 97% seen once. The source material was naive CD4+ T cells sorted from blood. All receptors derive from a man in his thirties or forties in good health. Both conserved end residues are part of each CDR3. A D gene is named only where the DNA matches it firmly. Size values are once, few and many counts, or a class for expanded clones, and some rows have none.

abundance,j_gene,d_gene,v_gene,CDR3aa,CDR3nt
NA,TRBJ2-1,NA,TRBV18,CASSPERMDGEQFF,TGTGCCAGCTCCCCGGAAAGGATGGACGGTGAGCAGTTCTTC
NA,TRBJ1-1,TRBD1,TRBV5-1,CASSGTRRGPTEAFF,TGCGCCAGCAGCGGGACACGCAGGGGGCCCACTGAAGCTTTCTTT
few,TRBJ2-5,TRBD1,TRBV9,CASSVGTGQETQYF,TGTGCCAGCAGCGTTGGGACAGGGCAAGAGACCCAGTACTTC
NA,TRBJ2-7,NA,TRBV5-1,CASSLGSGSSSYEQYF,TGCGCCAGCAGCTTGGGAAGCGGGTCAAGCTCCTACGAGCAGTACTTC
NA,TRBJ1-1,NA,TRBV30,CAWDSPINTEAFF,TGTGCCTGGGACAGCCCGATTAACACTGAAGCTTTCTTT
NA,TRBJ2-7,NA,TRBV29-1,CSVAWAEHYEQYF,TGCAGCGTGGCCTGGGCGGAGCACTACGAGCAGTACTTC
NA,TRBJ2-3,NA,TRBV28,CASRYTEGRGTDTQYF,TGTGCCAGCAGATATACGGAGGGTAGGGGCACAGATACGCAGTATTTT
NA,TRBJ2-1,TRBD2,TRBV29-1,CSVEGGRAREQFF,TGCAGCGTTGAAGGCGGGAGGGCCAGGGAGCAGTTCTTC
NA,TRBJ2-3,NA,TRBV5-1,CASSEGRTAATDTQYF,TGCGCCAGCAGCGAGGGCAGGACGGCCGCCACAGATACGCAGTATTTT
NA,TRBJ1-3,TRBD1,TRBV6-5,CASRRTGEKGNTIYF,TGTGCCAGCAGGCGGACAGGGGAGAAGGGAAACACCATATATTTT
once,TRBJ2-5,NA,TRBV2,CASSGRSQETQYF,TGTGCCAGCAGTGGCCGGTCGCAAGAGACCCAGTACTTC
once,TRBJ2-6,NA,TRBV27,CASSPSPTPPGANVLTF,TGTGCCAGCAGTCCCAGCCCGACACCACCTGGGGCCAACGTCCTGACTTTC
NA,TRBJ1-3,TRBD1,TRBV29-1,CSVEDDRVGTGNTIYF,TGCAGCGTTGAAGACGACAGGGTGGGCACTGGAAACACCATATATTTT
NA,TRBJ2-7,NA,TRBV11-3,CASSQTPWREQYF,TGTGCCAGCAGCCAGACACCCTGGAGGGAGCAGTACTTC
NA,TRBJ2-1,NA,TRBV28,CASSLLPAGSLRHEQFF,TGTGCCAGCAGTTTACTTCCCGCAGGGAGTCTGCGCCATGAGCAGTTCTTC
once,TRBJ1-4,NA,TRBV18,CASSLLTGQDEKLFF,TGTGCCAGCTCACTTCTGACAGGCCAGGATGAAAAACTGTTTTTT
NA,TRBJ2-7,NA,TRBV6-6,CASSYPDSYEQYF,TGTGCCAGCAGTTACCCCGACAGCTACGAGCAGTACTTC
NA,TRBJ2-1,TRBD2,TRBV29-1,CSAPTSGSYNEQFF,TGCAGCGCCCCGACTAGCGGGTCCTACAATGAGCAGTTCTTC
NA,TRBJ2-3,NA,TRBV9,CASSVDTDTQYF,TGTGCCAGCAGCGTAGACACAGATACGCAGTATTTT
NA,TRBJ1-5,NA,TRBV6-4,CASRSWDLQPQHF,TGTGCCAGCAGGAGTTGGGACTTGCAGCCCCAGCATTTT
NA,TRBJ1-2,NA,TRBV21-1,CASSAWVLF,TGTGCCAGCAGCGCTTGGGTCCTCTTC
NA,TRBJ1-5,NA,TRBV21-1,CASSKGPGGLQPQHF,TGTGCCAGCAGCAAAGGCCCCGGAGGTTTGCAACCCCAGCATTTT
NA,TRBJ2-3,TRBD2,TRBV7-8,CASSLTGLAGGPTDTQYF,TGTGCCAGCAGCTTAACCGGACTAGCGGGAGGACCCACAGATACGCAGTATTTT
NA,TRBJ2-2,TRBD2,TRBV11-2,CASSLVSGYTGELFF,TGTGCCAGCAGCTTAGTTAGCGGGTACACCGGGGAGCTGTTTTTT
NA,TRBJ1-1,NA,TRBV2,CASSRGGDGTEAFF,TGTGCCAGCAGTCGCGGGGGGGATGGGACTGAAGCTTTCTTT
NA,TRBJ2-3,NA,TRBV5-4,CASSPPGAGTDTQYF,TGTGCCAGCAGCCCCCCGGGGGCAGGCACAGATACGCAGTATTTT
NA,TRBJ2-1,NA,TRBV28,CASSFFQGVIHEQFF,TGTGCCAGCAGTTTTTTCCAGGGAGTTATCCATGAGCAGTTCTTC
NA,TRBJ2-1,TRBD1,TRBV29-1,CSVGGQGMRNEQFF,TGCAGCGTGGGGGGACAGGGGATGCGCAATGAGCAGTTCTTC
few,TRBJ1-1,NA,TRBV5-1,CASMYRTNTEAFF,TGCGCCAGCATGTACAGGACCAACACTGAAGCTTTCTTT
NA,TRBJ2-5,NA,TRBV6-4,CASSVPETEETQYF,TGTGCCAGCAGCGTTCCGGAGACTGAGGAGACCCAGTACTTC
NA,TRBJ2-7,NA,TRBV10-1,CASSEKTSYEQYF,TGCGCCAGCAGTGAGAAGACATCCTACGAGCAGTACTTC
NA,TRBJ2-2,TRBD1,TRBV19,CASLGQTRTGELFF,TGTGCCAGTCTGGGACAGACGAGAACCGGGGAGCTGTTTTTT
NA,TRBJ2-5,TRBD2,TRBV5-1,CASSLLLAETQYF,TGCGCCAGCAGCTTGTTACTAGCGGAGACCCAGTACTTC
NA,TRBJ2-7,NA,TRBV7-9,CASGPSDGTYEQYF,TGTGCCAGCGGACCCTCGGACGGGACCTACGAGCAGTACTTC
NA,TRBJ2-4,NA,TRBV18,CASSPLPGQNIQYF,TGTGCCAGCTCACCGCTACCGGGACAAAACATTCAGTACTTC
NA,TRBJ2-1,TRBD2,TRBV5-4,CASSLNSLAASYNEQFF,TGTGCCAGCAGCTTGAATTCCCTAGCGGCATCCTACAATGAGCAGTTCTTC
NA,TRBJ2-3,NA,TRBV5-1,CASSSPLPTDTQYF,TGCGCCAGCAGCTCCCCGTTGCCTACAGATACGCAGTATTTT
NA,TRBJ2-7,TRBD2,TRBV9,CASSVGNGRDEQYF,TGTGCCAGCAGCGTAGGGAACGGGAGGGACGAGCAGTACTTC
NA,TRBJ2-7,NA,TRBV27,CASRTDSHPYEQYF,TGTGCCAGCAGGACGGACAGCCACCCCTACGAGCAGTACTTC
NA,TRBJ1-5,NA,TRBV11-2,CASSFRFMGQPQHF,TGTGCCAGCAGCTTTAGATTTATGGGTCAGCCCCAGCATTTT
NA,TRBJ2-3,NA,TRBV5-1,CASSLQGPTDTQYF,TGCGCCAGCAGCTTGCAGGGACCCACAGATACGCAGTATTTT